This T cell receptor beta chain emerged from a study of beta chain features in type 1 diabetes. J lost 2 bases, V lost 7 bases, and 5 bases had no gene match. The CDR3 is 13 amino acids. Germline CDR1 MNHNY, CDR2 SVGAGI (reference sequence). A word on this clone: Its matching antigen is unknown.

General observations from the study: Among all four CD4+ subsets, Type 1 diabetes patients had TCRB CDR3s that were moderately but significantly shorter.

Investigators reverse transcribed all isolated RNA, so they sequenced expressed TCRB transcripts. Measured with immunoSEQ multiplex PCR; TCRdb has only the in-frame clones, and not every one. The sample has 860,000 or so clones, about a sixth seen once. The sequence was collected from a woman aged 18-29 years in good health. This sequence joins TRBV6-6 and TRBJ2-7; 7 bases fit TRBD1. Sequencing was performed on naive CD4+ T cells from blood. The CDR3, as DNA: TGTGCCAGCAAAAGGGACAGCCCCTACGAGCAGTACTTC. Its protein product is CASKRDSPYEQYF.